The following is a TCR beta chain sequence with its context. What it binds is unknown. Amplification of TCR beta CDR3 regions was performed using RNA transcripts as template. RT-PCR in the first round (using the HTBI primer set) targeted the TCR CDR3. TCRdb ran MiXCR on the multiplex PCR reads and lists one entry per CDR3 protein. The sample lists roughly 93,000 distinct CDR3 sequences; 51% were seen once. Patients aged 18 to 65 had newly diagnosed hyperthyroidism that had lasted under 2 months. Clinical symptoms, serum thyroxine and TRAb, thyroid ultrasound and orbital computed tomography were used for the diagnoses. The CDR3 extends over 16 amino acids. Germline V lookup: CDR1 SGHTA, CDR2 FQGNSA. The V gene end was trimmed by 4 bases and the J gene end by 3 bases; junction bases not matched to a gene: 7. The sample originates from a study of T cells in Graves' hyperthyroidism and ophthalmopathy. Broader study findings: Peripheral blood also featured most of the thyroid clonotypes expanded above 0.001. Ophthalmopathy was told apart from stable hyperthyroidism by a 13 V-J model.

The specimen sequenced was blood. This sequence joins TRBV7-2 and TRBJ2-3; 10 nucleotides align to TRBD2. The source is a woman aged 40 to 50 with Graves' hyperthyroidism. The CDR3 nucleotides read TGTGCCAGCAGCTCATTAGCGGGAGGAGGAACAGATACGCAGTATTTT. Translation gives CASSSLAGGGTDTQYF.